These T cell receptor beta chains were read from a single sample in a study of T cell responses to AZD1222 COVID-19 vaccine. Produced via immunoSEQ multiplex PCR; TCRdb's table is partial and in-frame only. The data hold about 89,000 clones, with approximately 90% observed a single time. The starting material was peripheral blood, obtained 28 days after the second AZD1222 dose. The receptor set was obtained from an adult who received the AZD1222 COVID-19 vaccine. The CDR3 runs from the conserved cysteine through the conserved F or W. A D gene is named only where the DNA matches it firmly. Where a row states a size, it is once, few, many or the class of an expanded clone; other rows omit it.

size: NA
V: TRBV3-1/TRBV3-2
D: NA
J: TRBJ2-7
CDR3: CASSQGGVRGAYEQYF
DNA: TGTGCCAGCAGCCAAGGAGGGGTGAGGGGCGCCTACGAGCAGTACTTC

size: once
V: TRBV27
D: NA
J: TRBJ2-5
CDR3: CASSSGTETWGTQYF
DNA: TGTGCCAGCAGTTCGGGGACGGAGACCTGGGGGACCCAGTACTTC

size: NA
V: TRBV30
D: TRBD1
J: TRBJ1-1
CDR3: CAWSVPDRWLNTEAFF
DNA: TGTGCCTGGAGTGTACCGGACAGGTGGCTGAACACTGAAGCTTTCTTT

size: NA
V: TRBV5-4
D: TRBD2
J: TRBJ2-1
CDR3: CASTRLAGNHNEQFF
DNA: TGTGCCAGCACCCGACTAGCGGGGAACCACAATGAGCAGTTCTTC

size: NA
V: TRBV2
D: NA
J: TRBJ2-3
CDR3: CASSRSLIRADTQYF
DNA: TGTGCCAGCAGTCGTAGTTTAATCCGGGCAGATACGCAGTATTTT

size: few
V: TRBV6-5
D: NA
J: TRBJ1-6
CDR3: CASSYSSRANSPLHF
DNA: TGTGCCAGCAGTTACTCGAGCAGGGCTAATTCACCCCTCCACTTT

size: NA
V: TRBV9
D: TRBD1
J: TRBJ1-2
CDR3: CASSATPGQGAKGYTF
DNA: TGTGCCAGCAGCGCAACGCCGGGCCAGGGGGCGAAAGGCTACACCTTC

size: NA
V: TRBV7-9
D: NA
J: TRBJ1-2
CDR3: CASTPVGGLGYGYTF
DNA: TGTGCCAGCACCCCAGTTGGGGGGCTGGGCTATGGCTACACCTTC

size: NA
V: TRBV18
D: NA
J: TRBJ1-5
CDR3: CASSQGVTVNQPQHF
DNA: TGTGCCAGCTCACAGGGAGTTACGGTCAATCAGCCCCAGCATTTT

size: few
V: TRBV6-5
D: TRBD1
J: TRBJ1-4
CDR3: CASSSGQGLYNEKLFF
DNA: TGTGCCAGCAGTTCTGGACAGGGCCTATATAATGAAAAACTGTTTTTT

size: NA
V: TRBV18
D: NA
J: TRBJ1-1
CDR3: CASSPSGGREAFF
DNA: TGTGCCAGCTCACCCAGTGGGGGCAGGGAAGCTTTCTTT

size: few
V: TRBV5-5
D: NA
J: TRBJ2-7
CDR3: CASSPGTFYEQYF
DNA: TGTGCCAGCAGCCCGGGGACTTTTTACGAGCAGTACTTC

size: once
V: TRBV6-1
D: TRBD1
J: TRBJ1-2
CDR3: CASSEASGTGVFGYTF
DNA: TGTGCCAGCAGTGAAGCCAGTGGGACAGGGGTGTTTGGCTACACCTTC

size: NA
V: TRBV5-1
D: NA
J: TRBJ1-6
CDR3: CASSLVVTDNSPLHF
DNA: TGCGCCAGCAGCTTGGTCGTGACAGATAATTCACCCCTCCACTTT

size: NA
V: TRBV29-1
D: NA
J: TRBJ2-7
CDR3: CSAYLGEQYF
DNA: TGCAGCGCCTATCTCGGGGAGCAGTACTTC

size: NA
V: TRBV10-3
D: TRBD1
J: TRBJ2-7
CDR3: CAISPGQGLESAYEQYF
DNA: TGTGCCATCAGTCCGGGACAGGGACTGGAAAGCGCCTACGAGCAGTACTTC

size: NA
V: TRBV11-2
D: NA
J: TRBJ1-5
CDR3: CASSLAAGPNQPQHF
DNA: TGTGCCAGCAGCTTAGCGGCGGGACCGAATCAGCCCCAGCATTTT

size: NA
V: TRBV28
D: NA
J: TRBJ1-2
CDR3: CATHGQRYGYTF
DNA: TGTGCCACACACGGGCAGAGGTATGGCTACACCTTC

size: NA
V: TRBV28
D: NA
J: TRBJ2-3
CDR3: CASKRGGTDTQYF
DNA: TGTGCCAGCAAGAGGGGGGGCACAGATACGCAGTATTTT

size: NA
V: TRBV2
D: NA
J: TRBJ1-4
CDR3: CASSPSRGGGNEKLFF
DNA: TGTGCCAGCAGTCCTAGTCGGGGCGGGGGTAATGAAAAACTGTTTTTT

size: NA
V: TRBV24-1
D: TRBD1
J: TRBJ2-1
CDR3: CATSSGGTRDEQFF
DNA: TGTGCCACCAGCTCAGGGGGCACGCGGGATGAGCAGTTCTTC

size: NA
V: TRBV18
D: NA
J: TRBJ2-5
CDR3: CASSQTTGPQETQYF
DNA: TGTGCCAGCTCACAGACTACAGGGCCGCAAGAGACCCAGTACTTC

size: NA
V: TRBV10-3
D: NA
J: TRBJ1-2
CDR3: CAIEPQANYGYTF
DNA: TGTGCCATCGAGCCCCAAGCTAACTATGGCTACACCTTC

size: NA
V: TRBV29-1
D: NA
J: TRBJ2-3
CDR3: CSSRQDLTDTQYF
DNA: TGCAGCTCAAGACAGGACCTCACAGATACGCAGTATTTT

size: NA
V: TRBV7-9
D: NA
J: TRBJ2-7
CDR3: CASSYTGTTETYEQYF
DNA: TGTGCCAGCAGCTATACCGGGACAACTGAGACCTACGAGCAGTACTTC

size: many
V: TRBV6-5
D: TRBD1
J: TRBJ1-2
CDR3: CASSYSRTGGGYGYTF
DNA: TGTGCCAGCAGTTACTCTCGAACAGGGGGCGGTTATGGCTACACCTTC

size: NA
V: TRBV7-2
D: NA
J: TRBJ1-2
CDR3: CASSRGRYGYTF
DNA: TGTGCCAGCAGCCGGGGTCGCTATGGCTACACCTTC

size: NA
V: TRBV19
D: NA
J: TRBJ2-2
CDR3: CASSLSGSNTGELFF
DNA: TGTGCCAGTAGTCTGAGCGGATCGAACACCGGGGAGCTGTTTTTT

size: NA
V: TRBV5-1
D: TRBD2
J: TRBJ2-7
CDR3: CASSLDGLAGGEQYF
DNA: TGCGCCAGCAGCTTGGACGGACTAGCGGGAGGGGAGCAGTACTTC

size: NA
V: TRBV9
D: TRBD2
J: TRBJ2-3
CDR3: CASSALAGGPDTQYF
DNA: TGTGCCAGCAGCGCACTAGCGGGAGGGCCAGATACGCAGTATTTT

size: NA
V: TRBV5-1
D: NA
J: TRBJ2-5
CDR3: CASSLQETQYF
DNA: TGCGCCAGCAGCCTACAAGAGACCCAGTACTTC

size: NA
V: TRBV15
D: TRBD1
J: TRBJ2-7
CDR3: CATSPGETGTNEQYF
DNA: TGTGCCACCAGCCCCGGGGAGACAGGGACGAACGAGCAGTACTTC

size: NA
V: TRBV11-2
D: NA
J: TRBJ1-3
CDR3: CASIQTAGGESVGNTIYF
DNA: TGTGCCAGCATCCAGACCGCCGGGGGGGAAAGTGTAGGAAACACCATATATTTT

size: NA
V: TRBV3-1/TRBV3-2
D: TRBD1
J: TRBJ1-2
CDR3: CASSLRTGGNYGYTF
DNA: TGTGCCAGCAGCCTGAGGACAGGGGGTAACTATGGCTACACCTTC

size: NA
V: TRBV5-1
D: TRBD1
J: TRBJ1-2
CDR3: CASSQGTGGFGGYTF
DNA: TGCGCCAGCAGCCAGGGGACAGGTGGGTTCGGCGGCTACACCTTC

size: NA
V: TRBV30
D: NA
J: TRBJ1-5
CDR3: CAWSRMGGSNQPQHF
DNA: TGTGCCTGGAGTAGGATGGGCGGTAGCAATCAGCCCCAGCATTTT

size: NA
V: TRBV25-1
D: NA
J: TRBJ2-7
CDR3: CASSESGAANYEQYF
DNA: TGTGCCAGCAGTGAATCGGGGGCAGCTAATTACGAGCAGTACTTC

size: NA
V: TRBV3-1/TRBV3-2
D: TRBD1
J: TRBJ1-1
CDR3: CASSPDRVNTEAFF
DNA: TGTGCCAGCAGCCCCGACAGGGTTAACACTGAAGCTTTCTTT

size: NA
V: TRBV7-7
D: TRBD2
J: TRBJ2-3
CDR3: CASSQGLAGATDTQYF
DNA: TGTGCTAGCAGCCAGGGACTAGCGGGGGCCACAGATACGCAGTATTTT

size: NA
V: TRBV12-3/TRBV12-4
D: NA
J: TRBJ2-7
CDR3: CASGGVASYEQYF
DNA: TGTGCCTCCGGGGGCGTTGCCTCCTACGAGCAGTACTTC

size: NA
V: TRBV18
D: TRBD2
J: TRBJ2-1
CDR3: CASGSTSGDNEQFF
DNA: TGTGCCAGCGGATCGACTAGCGGAGACAATGAGCAGTTCTTC

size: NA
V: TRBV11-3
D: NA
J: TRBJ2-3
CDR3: CASSNRDTQYF
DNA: TGTGCCAGCAGTAACAGAGATACGCAGTATTTT

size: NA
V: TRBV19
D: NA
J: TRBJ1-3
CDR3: CASSPGRRNTIYF
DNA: TGTGCCAGTAGCCCAGGCCGGCGAAACACCATATATTTT

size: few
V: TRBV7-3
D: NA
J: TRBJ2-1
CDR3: CASSLMGGNNEQFF
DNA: TGTGCCAGCAGCTTAATGGGAGGTAACAATGAGCAGTTCTTC

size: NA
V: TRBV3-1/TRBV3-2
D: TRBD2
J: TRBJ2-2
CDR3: CASNRGGTGELFF
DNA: TGTGCCAGCAACCGGGGGGGAACCGGGGAGCTGTTTTTT

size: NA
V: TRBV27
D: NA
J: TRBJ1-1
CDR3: CASSLQTSVAEAFF
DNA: TGTGCCAGCAGTCTTCAAACGAGTGTCGCTGAAGCTTTCTTT

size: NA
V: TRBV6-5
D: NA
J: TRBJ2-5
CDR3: CASSYGGAAETQYF
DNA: TGTGCCAGCAGTTACGGGGGGGCTGCAGAGACCCAGTACTTC

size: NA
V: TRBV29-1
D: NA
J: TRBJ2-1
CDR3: CSVQAQSSYNEQFF
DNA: TGCAGCGTTCAGGCTCAGAGCTCCTACAATGAGCAGTTCTTC

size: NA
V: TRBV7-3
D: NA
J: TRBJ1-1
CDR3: CASSPSSRSTEAFF
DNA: TGTGCCAGCAGCCCATCGAGCAGGAGCACTGAAGCTTTCTTT

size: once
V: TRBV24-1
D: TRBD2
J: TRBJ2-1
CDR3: CATSDRTSGSHSYNEQFF
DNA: TGTGCCACCAGTGACAGGACTAGCGGGAGCCACTCCTACAATGAGCAGTTCTTC